The source of this T cell receptor (beta chain) is a study of T cells after yellow fever vaccination. Whole-study context: With SMART-Seq v4 Ultra Low Input, the fractions containing low cell numbers were prepared.

MiXCR, run by TCRdb on the 5' RACE reads, gives a single entry per CDR3 protein. The profile covers roughly 340,000 distinct CDR3 sequences, with approximately 3.9% appearing a single time and 20% to 30% taken by the ten largest. Trimming took 5 bases from V and 7 from J; bases not matched to a gene: 8. The CDR3 runs 15 residues. Germline V gene lookup returns CDR1 SGHVS and CDR2 FQNEAQ. The table lists this clonotype with many counts. Its antigen remains unknown. Whole-study findings and limits: Subsequent booster samples again held most clones from primary vaccination (approximately 95% CD4, about 90% CD8). FACS-sorted repertoires could harbor abundant contaminating bulk-population clonotypes.

The sequenced sample was PBMCs, obtained 5 days after the yellow fever booster vaccination. This TCR came from a man younger than 35 who received the YFV17D yellow fever vaccine. This chain connects TRBV7-8 to TRBJ1-6; 7 bases align to TRBD1. In DNA, the CDR3 is TGTGCCAGCAGCCGACCCGGACAGGAAAATTCACCCCTCCACTTT. Protein: CASSRPGQENSPLHF.